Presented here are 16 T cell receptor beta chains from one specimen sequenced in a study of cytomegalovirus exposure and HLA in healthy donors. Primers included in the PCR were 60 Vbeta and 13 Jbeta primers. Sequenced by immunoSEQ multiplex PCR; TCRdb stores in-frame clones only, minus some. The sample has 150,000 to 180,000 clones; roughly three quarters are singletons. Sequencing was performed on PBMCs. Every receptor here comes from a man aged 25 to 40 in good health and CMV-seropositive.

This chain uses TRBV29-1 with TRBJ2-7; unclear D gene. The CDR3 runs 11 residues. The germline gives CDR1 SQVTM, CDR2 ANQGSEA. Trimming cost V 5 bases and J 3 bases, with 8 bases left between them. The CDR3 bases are TGCAGCGTTAACGGTGACTACGAGCAGTACTTC. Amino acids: CSVNGDYEQYF.

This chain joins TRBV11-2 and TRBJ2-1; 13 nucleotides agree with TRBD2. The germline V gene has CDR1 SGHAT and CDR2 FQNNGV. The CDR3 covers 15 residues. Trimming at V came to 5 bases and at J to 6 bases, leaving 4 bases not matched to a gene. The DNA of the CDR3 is TGTGCCAGCAGCCCGGGACTAGCGGGAAGCAATGAGCAGTTCTTC. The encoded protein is CASSPGLAGSNEQFF.

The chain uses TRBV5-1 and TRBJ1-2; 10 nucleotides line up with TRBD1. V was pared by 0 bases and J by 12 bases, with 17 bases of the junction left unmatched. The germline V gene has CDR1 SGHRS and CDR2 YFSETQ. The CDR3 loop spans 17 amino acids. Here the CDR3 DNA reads TGCGCCAGCAGCTTGGAACTTGAACAGGGACAGGGGACCCTCCACACCTTC. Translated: CASSLELEQGQGTLHTF.

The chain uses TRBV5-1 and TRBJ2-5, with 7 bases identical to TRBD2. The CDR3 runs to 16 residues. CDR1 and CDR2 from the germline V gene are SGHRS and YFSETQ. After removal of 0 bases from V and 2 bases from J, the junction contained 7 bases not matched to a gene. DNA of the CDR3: TGCGCCAGCAGCTTGGGGCCAGCGGGGCCTCAAGAGACCCAGTACTTC. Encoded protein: CASSLGPAGPQETQYF.

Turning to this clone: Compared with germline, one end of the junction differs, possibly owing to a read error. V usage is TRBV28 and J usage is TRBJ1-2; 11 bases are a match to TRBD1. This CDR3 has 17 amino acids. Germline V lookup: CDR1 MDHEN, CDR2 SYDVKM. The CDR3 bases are TGTGCCGGCAGTTCACAATCCTCAGGGACAGGGGGGGATGGCTACACCTTC. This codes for CAGSSQSSGTGGDGYTF.

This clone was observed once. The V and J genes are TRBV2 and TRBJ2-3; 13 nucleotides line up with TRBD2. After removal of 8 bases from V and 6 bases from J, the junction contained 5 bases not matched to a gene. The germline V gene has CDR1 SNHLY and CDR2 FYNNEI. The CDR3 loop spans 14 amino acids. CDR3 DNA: TGTGCCAGCGGCCTACTAGCGGGGGGGGATACGCAGTATTTT. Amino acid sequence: CASGLLAGGDTQYF.

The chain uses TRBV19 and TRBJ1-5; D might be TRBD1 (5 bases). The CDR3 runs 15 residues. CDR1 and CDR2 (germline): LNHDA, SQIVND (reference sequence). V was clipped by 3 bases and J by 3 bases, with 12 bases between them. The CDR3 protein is CASSISGGANQPQHF. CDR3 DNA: TGTGCCAGTAGTATTTCCGGGGGTGCCAATCAGCCCCAGCATTTT.

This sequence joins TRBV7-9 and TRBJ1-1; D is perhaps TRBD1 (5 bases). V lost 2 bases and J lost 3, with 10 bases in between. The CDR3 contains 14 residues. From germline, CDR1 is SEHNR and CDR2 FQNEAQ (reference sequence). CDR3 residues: CASSLQGGDTEAFF. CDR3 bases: TGTGCCAGCAGCTTACAGGGAGGGGACACTGAAGCTTTCTTT.

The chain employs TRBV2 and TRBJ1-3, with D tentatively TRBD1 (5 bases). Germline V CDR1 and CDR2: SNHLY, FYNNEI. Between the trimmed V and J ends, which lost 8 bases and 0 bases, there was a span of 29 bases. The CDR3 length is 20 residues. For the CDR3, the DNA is TGTGCCAGCGTTTCGGCCCTGGGTACGTTCAGGGTGAGCTCTGGAAACACCATATATTTT. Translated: CASVSALGTFRVSSGNTIYF.

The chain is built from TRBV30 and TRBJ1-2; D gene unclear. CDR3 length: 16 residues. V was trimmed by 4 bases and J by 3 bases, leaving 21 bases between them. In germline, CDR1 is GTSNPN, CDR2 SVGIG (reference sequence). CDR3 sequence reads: CAWTPYGGRRDYGYTF. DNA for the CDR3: TGTGCCTGGACCCCGTACGGTGGCAGGAGGGACTATGGCTACACCTTC. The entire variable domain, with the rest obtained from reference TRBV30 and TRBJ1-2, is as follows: SQTIHQWPATLVQPVGSPLSLECTVEGTSNPNLYWYRQAAGRGLQLLFYSVGIGQISSEVPQNLSASRPQDRQFILSSKKLLLSDSGFYLCAWTPYGGRRDYGYTFGSGTRLTVV.

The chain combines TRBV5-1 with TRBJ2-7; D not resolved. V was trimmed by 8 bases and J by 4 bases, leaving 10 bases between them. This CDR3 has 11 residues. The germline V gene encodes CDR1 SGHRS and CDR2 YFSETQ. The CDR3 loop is CASHDGYEQYF. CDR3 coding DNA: TGCGCCAGTCATGACGGGTACGAGCAGTACTTC.

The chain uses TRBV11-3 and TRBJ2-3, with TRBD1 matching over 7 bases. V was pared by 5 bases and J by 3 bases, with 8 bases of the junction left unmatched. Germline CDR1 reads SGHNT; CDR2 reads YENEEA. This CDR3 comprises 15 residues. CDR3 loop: CASSRGTGATDTQYF. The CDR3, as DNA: TGTGCCAGCAGCCGGGGCACAGGGGCGACAGATACGCAGTATTTT.

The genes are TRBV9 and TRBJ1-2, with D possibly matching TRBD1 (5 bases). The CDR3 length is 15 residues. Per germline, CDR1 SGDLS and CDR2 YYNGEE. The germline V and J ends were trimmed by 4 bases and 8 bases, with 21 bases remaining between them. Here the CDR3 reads CASSLTTAGPRGYTF. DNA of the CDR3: TGTGCCAGCAGCCTAACTACGGCGGGGCCAAGAGGCTACACCTTC.

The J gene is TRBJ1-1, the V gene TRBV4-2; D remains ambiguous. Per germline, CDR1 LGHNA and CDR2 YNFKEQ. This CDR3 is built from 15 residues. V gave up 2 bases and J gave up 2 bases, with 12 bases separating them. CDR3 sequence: CASSQIGLSNTEAFF. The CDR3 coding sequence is TGTGCCAGCAGCCAAATTGGACTGAGCAACACTGAAGCTTTCTTT.

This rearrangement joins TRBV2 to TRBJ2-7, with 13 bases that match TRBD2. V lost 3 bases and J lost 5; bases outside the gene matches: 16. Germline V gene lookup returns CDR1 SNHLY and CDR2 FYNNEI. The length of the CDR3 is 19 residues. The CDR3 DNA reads TGTGCCAGCAGTGAGAGACTAGCGGGAGGCAAGTTCGATGGGGACGAGCAGTACTTC. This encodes CASSERLAGGKFDGDEQYF.

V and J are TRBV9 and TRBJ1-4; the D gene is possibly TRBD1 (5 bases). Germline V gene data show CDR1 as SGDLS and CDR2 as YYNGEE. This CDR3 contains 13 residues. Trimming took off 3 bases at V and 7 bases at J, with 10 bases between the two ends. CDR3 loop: CASSERGLEKLFF. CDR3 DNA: TGTGCCAGCAGCGAGCGGGGCCTTGAAAAACTGTTTTTT.